These 15 T cell receptor beta chains were sequenced from one sample in a study of OX40 agonist ivuxolimab in advanced cancers. TCRdb's table, derived via immunoSEQ multiplex PCR, lists solely in-frame clones and lacks some. Of 80,000 or so clones listed, approximately 92% are singletons. Sequenced here: CD4+ or CD8+ T cells sorted from blood, sampled in a trial of the OX40 agonist ivuxolimab. Receptors were obtained from an adult with an advanced solid tumor such as melanoma, head and neck, liver or kidney cancer.

V usage is TRBV6-1 and J usage is TRBJ2-1; 7 bases are a match to TRBD2. The CDR3 totals 15 residues. V lost 4 bases to trimming and J lost 5 bases; unmatched junction nucleotides: 8. CDR1 and CDR2 (germline): MNHNS, SASEGT. The CDR3 loop reads CASSGMSSGNNEQFF. In DNA, the CDR3 is TGTGCCAGCAGTGGGATGTCTAGCGGAAACAATGAGCAGTTCTTC.

The rearrangement uses TRBV27 and TRBJ2-7; 9 nucleotides line up with TRBD1. The CDR3 spans 16 residues. CDR1 MNHEY and CDR2 SMNVEV come from the germline V gene (reference sequence). Trimming removed 4 bases from V and 6 bases from J; junction bases left unmatched: 13. The CDR3 reads CASSSDSGTGIFEQYF. The CDR3 DNA reads as TGTGCCAGCAGTTCAGATTCCGGGACAGGGATTTTCGAGCAGTACTTC.

The chain carries TRBV28 and TRBJ2-3, with unresolved D. CDR3 length: 13 amino acids. Trimming took off 2 bases at V and 4 bases at J, with 7 bases between the two ends. Germline V gene lookup returns CDR1 MDHEN and CDR2 SYDVKM. The CDR3 nucleotides are TGTGCCAGCAGTTTACCGTCCCCAGATACGCAGTATTTT. It yields the protein CASSLPSPDTQYF.

The chain recombines TRBV28 with TRBJ1-2; a weak D match, TRBD1 (5 bases). The germline CDR1 and CDR2 sequences are MDHEN and SYDVKM. There are 15 residues in the CDR3. The germline V and J ends were trimmed by 6 bases and 0 bases, with 14 bases remaining between them. The chain's CDR3 is CASRSAGEANYGYTF. The CDR3 DNA is TGTGCCAGCAGGTCGGCGGGGGAAGCTAACTATGGCTACACCTTC.

The V and J genes are TRBV18 and TRBJ2-7; 7 nucleotides line up with TRBD1. V lost 2 bases to trimming and J lost 7 bases; unmatched junction nucleotides: 5. CDR1 is KGHSH, CDR2 LQKENI, per germline. CDR3 length equals 13 residues. CDR3 in DNA: TGTGCCAGCTCACCAGGACAGGATAGGGAGCAGTACTTC. This sequence encodes CASSPGQDREQYF.

This clone was recorded only once. The rearrangement links TRBV27 to TRBJ1-1; 8 bases are a match to TRBD1. Germline CDR1 and CDR2: MNHEY and SMNVEV (reference sequence). The CDR3 contains 13 residues. V was pared by 5 bases and J by 7 bases, with 6 bases of the junction left unmatched. This CDR3 reads CASSKGQGNEAFF. In DNA, the CDR3 is TGTGCCAGCAGTAAAGGACAGGGAAATGAAGCTTTCTTT.

This clone was seen only once. The chain links TRBV6-1 to TRBJ2-1, with 12 nucleotides matching TRBD1. Trimming at V came to 6 bases and at J to 8 bases, leaving 8 bases not matched to a gene. In germline, CDR1 is MNHNS, CDR2 SASEGT. The CDR3 has 15 amino acids. The CDR3 spells CASRGTGGSIYEQFF. The CDR3 coding sequence is TGTGCCAGCAGGGGGACAGGGGGCTCGATATATGAGCAGTTCTTC.

The gene calls are TRBV18 and TRBJ1-1, with D uncertain. Trimming shortened V by 3 bases and J by 5 bases, and 7 bases separated the two germline ends. Germline V lookup: CDR1 KGHSH, CDR2 LQKENI. The CDR3 has 12 residues. The CDR3 region is CASSPRVTEAFF. The CDR3 nucleotides are TGTGCCAGCTCACCTAGGGTTACTGAAGCTTTCTTT.

This chain uses TRBV15 with TRBJ2-3; no clear D gene. Germline CDR1 and CDR2: LNHNV and YYDKDF (reference sequence). The V and J ends lost 0 bases and 7 bases respectively, with 8 bases between them. The CDR3 totals 13 residues. As DNA, the CDR3 is TGTGCCACCAGCAGAGATCGAATCCATACGCAGTATTTT. This sequence encodes CATSRDRIHTQYF.

V and J are TRBV7-3 and TRBJ2-1; 8 bases align to TRBD1. J lost 7 bases, V lost 1 base, and 6 bases had no gene match. The CDR3 has 15 amino acids. Looked up from germline, CDR1 is SGHTA and CDR2 is FQGTGA. The CDR3 sequence is CASSLNGQGHNEQFF. CDR3 in DNA: TGTGCCAGCAGCTTAAATGGACAGGGTCATAATGAGCAGTTCTTC.

The chain combines TRBV5-1 with TRBJ1-6; 7 bases line up with TRBD1. V shed 4 bases and J 8 bases; nucleotides not matched to a gene: 6. Germline values: CDR1 SGHRS, CDR2 YFSETQ. There are 14 residues in the CDR3. The CDR3 loop reads CASSRTGQYSPLHF. In DNA, the CDR3 is TGCGCCAGCAGCCGCACGGGACAGTATTCACCCCTCCACTTT. Variable domain in full (rest from reference TRBV5-1 and TRBJ1-6): KAGVTQTPRYLIKTRGQQVTLSCSPISGHRSVSWYQQTPGQGLQFLFEYFSETQRNKGNFPGRFSGRQFSNSRSEMNVSTLELGDSALYLCASSRTGQYSPLHFGNGTRLTVT.

The rearrangement links TRBV4-1 to TRBJ1-5; maybe TRBD1 (6 bases). Germline CDR1 and CDR2: MGHRA and YSYEKL. The CDR3 runs to 15 residues. With 1 base removed from V and 3 bases from J, the gap between germline ends came to 10 bases. Written as DNA, the CDR3 is TGCGCCAGCAGCCAAGGTAACAGGGACAATCAGCCCCAGCATTTT. Translated: CASSQGNRDNQPQHF.

The genes are TRBV20-1 and TRBJ1-2; D unresolved. Germline V gene data show CDR1 as DFQATT and CDR2 as SNEGSKA (reference sequence). This CDR3 spans 10 amino acids. Deletions cut 4 bases from V and 8 bases from J, with 8 bases between. The DNA for the CDR3 is TGCAGTGCTATAACGGGGGGCTACACCTTC. Its protein is CSAITGGYTF.

V usage is TRBV11-2 and J usage is TRBJ1-1; 12 bases align to TRBD1. This CDR3 is built from 17 residues. Per germline, CDR1 SGHAT and CDR2 FQNNGV. The ends lost 5 bases at V and 5 bases at J; junction bases unmatched: 12. CDR3 in amino acids: CASSENPGQGARTEAFF. The CDR3 region has the DNA TGTGCCAGCAGCGAGAACCCGGGACAGGGGGCGAGGACTGAAGCTTTCTTT. The full variable domain, rest sourced from reference TRBV11-2 and TRBJ1-1, is EAGVAQSPRYKIIEKRQSVAFWCNPISGHATLYWYQQILGQGPKLLIQFQNNGVVDDSQLPKDRFSAERLKGVDSTLKIQPAKLEDSAVYLCASSENPGQGARTEAFFGQGTRLTVV.

V usage is TRBV25-1 and J usage is TRBJ1-1; D possibly corresponds to TRBD1 (5 bases). The CDR3 covers 14 residues. V was cut by 9 bases and J by 3 bases, with 17 bases left in between. Looked up from germline, CDR1 is MGHDK and CDR2 is SYGVNS. CDR3 sequence reads: CASLGGATDTEAFF. The CDR3 coding sequence is TGTGCCAGTTTAGGAGGGGCAACTGACACTGAAGCTTTCTTT.